This TCR beta chain was captured in a study of shared clonotypes between healthy human individuals. As concerns this clone: As yet, its antigen is unknown.

Naive CD8 populations comprised CD45RO-negative cells positively selected for CCR7, excluding terminally differentiated effector memory CD45RA+ cells. Deletions cut 5 bases from V and 1 base from J, with 9 bases between. This CDR3 spans 14 amino acids. The germline gives CDR1 SNHLY, CDR2 FYNNEI. General study results and limits: Clonotype sharing across several donors was observed for around 5% of naive CD4 clonotypes.

The method was immunoSEQ multiplex PCR; TCRdb's version includes in-frame clones alone and lacks a portion of them. Of about 2 million clones listed, about 95% are singletons. This TCR came from a man younger than 35 in good health. The chain recombines TRBV2 with TRBJ2-1, with a tentative D call TRBD2 (5 bases). Material: naive CD8+ T cells sorted from blood. The CDR3 here is CASSLLGSYNEQFF. The CDR3 nucleotides are TGTGCCAGCAGTTTACTAGGTTCCTACAATGAGCAGTTCTTC.